This passage covers 18 T cell receptor beta chains from one sample sequenced in a study of tumor and adjacent non-tumor tissue in lung cancer (dated by TCRdb to 2016 to 2018). Receptors were amplified or captured by multiplex PCR. Instrument on record: Illumina HiSeq 2500. TCRbeta libraries were constructed through three rounds of nested PCR with primers (Table S4) according to protocols adapted from ARM-PCR. The public reads were reanalyzed by TCRdb: fastp trimming at Q25, MiXCR alignment, in-frame beta chains only. Rows merge per CDR3 protein into single entries with the most common DNA and genes. The sample has about 86,000 distinct CDR3 sequences on record, more than 75% of them singletons. The ten largest make up around a fifth of the sample. Bulk unsorted tissue served as the source for RNA extraction, and RNA quality was assessed using a NanoDrop ND-1000 and an Agilent 2100. For the normal lung samples, distant non-tumor tissue was collected more than 3 cm away from the tumor edge.

Sequences were obtained from distant non-tumor lung tissue. The receptors originated from a woman aged 45-65 years with non-small cell lung cancer.

This clonotype has ten or more counts. The J gene is TRBJ2-7, the V gene TRBV4-1; 10 bases line up with TRBD2. CDR3 length: 15 residues. Trimming took 1 base from V and 3 from J; bases not matched to a gene: 3. Germline-derived CDR1 and CDR2 are MGHRA and YSYEKL. CDR3 coding DNA: TGCGCCAGCAGCCAAGGCACTAGCGGGATCTACGAGCAGTACTTC. This codes for CASSQGTSGIYEQYF.

As to this clonotype: At one boundary the junction diverges from the germline segment, which might be a read error. The V call is TRBV4-2, the J call TRBJ1-1; D unresolved. Per germline, CDR1 LGHNA and CDR2 YNFKEQ. The CDR3 sequence is 17 residues long. In nucleotides, the CDR3 is TGTGCCAGTAGGCAAGAAGCCCTTGGGTCTCTGGGCACTGAAGCTTTCTTC. It translates to CASRQEALGSLGTEAFF.

To note about this clonotype: This sequence may be a read error, since a much larger clone differs from it by one base. This chain connects TRBV30 to TRBJ1-5; D call uncertain. CDR1 and CDR2 (germline): GTSNPN, SVGIG (reference sequence). The CDR3 sequence is 14 residues long. CDR3 DNA: TGTGCCTGGAGTGGGACCGAGGGCAATCAGTCCCAGCATTTT. This translates into CAWSGTEGNQSQHF.

To note about this clonotype: At one end the junction does not follow the germline gene, possibly because of a read error. The chain carries TRBV29-1 and TRBJ2-5; 10 bases are a match to TRBD1. The CDR3 consists of 12 residues. Germline V gene sequence: CDR1 SQVTM, CDR2 ANQGSEA. Here the CDR3 reads CSAILGQGMTHF. CDR3 bases: TGCAGTGCCATACTGGGACAGGGGATGACCCACTTC.

As to this clonotype: With a much larger clone just one base away, this may be a read error. V usage is TRBV20-1 and J usage is TRBJ2-7, with 12 positions matching TRBD2. Germline assignment: CDR1 DFQATT and CDR2 SNEGSKA (reference sequence). The trim removed 4 bases at V and 2 bases at J, leaving 9 bases unmatched. The CDR3 has 16 amino acids. The CDR3 sequence is CSANGLAGGTAYEQYF. The CDR3 DNA sequence: TGCAGTGCTAACGGGCTAGCGGGAGGGACAGCCTACGAGCAGTACTTC.

On this clonotype itself: One junction end disagrees with the germline gene, perhaps due to a read error. The chain carries TRBV24-1 and TRBJ2-3, with a weak D call TRBD2 (5 bases). The CDR3 spans 14 residues. Germline V gene data show CDR1 as KGHDR and CDR2 as SFDVKD. CDR3 region: CATTGAVSTDTQYF. In nucleotides, the CDR3 is TGTGCCACCACTGGAGCGGTTAGCACAGATACACAGTATTTT.

Concerning this clonotype: The junction and the germline gene differ at one end; a read error may be behind it. This chain uses TRBV6-6 with TRBJ2-3, with no clear D. Germline V gives CDR1 MNHNY, CDR2 SVGAGI (reference sequence). CDR3 length: 14 residues. CDR3 DNA: TGTGCCAACAGTGCCCGGGCACACACAGATACGCAGTATTTT. Translating it yields CANSARAHTDTQYF.

This rearrangement joins TRBV11-2 to TRBJ2-1, with D uncertain. V dropped 2 bases and J dropped 0 bases, with 8 bases sitting between them. Germline-derived CDR1 and CDR2 are SGHAT and FQNNGV. This CDR3 is 15 amino acids long. This chain's CDR3 is CASSLLRSSYNEQFF. The CDR3 DNA follows: TGTGCCAGCAGCTTACTCCGGAGCTCCTACAATGAGCAGTTCTTC.

Only one count was recorded for this clonotype. The chain links TRBV20-1 to TRBJ2-7; TRBD2 is a possible D gene (6 bases). The germline CDR1 and CDR2 sequences are DFQATT and SNEGSKA (reference sequence). Trimming left V 4 bases short and J 7 bases short, with 23 bases between. This CDR3 has 15 residues. The CDR3 nucleotides are TGCAGTGCTACGGGGGAAGGGGCCCCCAGGAGGGAGCAGTACTTC. This gives the protein CSATGEGAPRREQYF.

In regard to this clonotype: Relative to the germline gene, one junction end is altered; a read error may explain this. Here the CDR3 reads CASSYRGANETQYF. The CDR3 DNA is TGTGCCAGCAGTTACCGGGGGGCCAATGAGACCCAATACTTC. The chain joins TRBV6-5 to TRBJ2-5; D might be TRBD2 (7 bases). The CDR3 extends over 14 amino acids. Per germline, CDR1 MNHEY and CDR2 SVGAGI.

With regard to this clonotype: One end of the junction fails to match germline, which may point to a read error. The rearrangement uses TRBV6-1 and TRBJ2-1; D gene ambiguous. The V gene's germline CDR1 is MNHNS and CDR2 SASEGT. There are 14 residues in the CDR3. In DNA form, the CDR3 reads TGTGCCGGCAGTGAACTCGGTTCCTACAATGAGCAGTTCTTC. Translating it yields CAGSELGSYNEQFF.

This clonotype was observed a few times. Possible read error: a much larger clone is one base away. This chain connects TRBV6-5 to TRBJ1-2, with TRBD1 as a possible D gene (5 bases). V was clipped by 6 bases and J by 7 bases, with 9 bases between them. The germline V gene encodes CDR1 MNHEY and CDR2 SVGAGI. This CDR3 is built from 11 residues. CDR3 in amino acids: CASRRDRGYTF. CDR3 DNA sequence: TGTGCCAGCAGGAGGGACCGTGGCTACACCTTC.

To note about this clonotype: A much larger clonotype is one base distant, so this may be a read error. Because it lacks the conserved phenylalanine or tryptophan at the end, this CDR3 is likely a read error. V and J are TRBV7-9 and TRBJ2-5, with TRBD2 matching over 10 bases. In germline, CDR1 is SEHNR, CDR2 FQNEAQ (reference sequence). The CDR3 is made up of 16 amino acids. J was trimmed by 5 bases and V by 6 bases; bases with no gene match: 12. The CDR3 loop reads CASRSPAGGLWETQYS. In DNA, the CDR3 is TGTGCCAGCAGAAGCCCAGCGGGAGGGCTCTGGGAGACCCAGTACTCC.

As to this clonotype: One end of the junction does not line up with germline, which may come from a read error. The chain carries TRBV6-5 and TRBJ2-1; TRBD1 might be the D (6 bases). This CDR3 region has 15 residues. Germline assignment: CDR1 MNHEY and CDR2 SVGAGI. The CDR3 coding sequence is TGTGCCAGCAGGGGAACAGGGAGCTCCTACAGTGAGCAGTTCTTC. This encodes CASRGTGSSYSEQFF.

This clonotype is medium-sized within its sample. The V and J genes are TRBV6-2 or TRBV6-3 and TRBJ1-1; D call uncertain. CDR1 is MNHEY and CDR2 is SVGEGT in the germline V gene. This CDR3 has 14 amino acids. Trimming took 1 base from V and 7 from J, leaving 13 bases between them. The CDR3 loop is CASSYFGPRNEAFF. Written as DNA, the CDR3 is TGTGCCAGCAGTTACTTCGGACCGAGAAATGAAGCTTTCTTT.

Of note for this clonotype: Mismatch with germline at one junction end may stem from a read error. The chain is built from TRBV12-3 or TRBV12-4 and TRBJ2-4, with TRBD2 matching 8 bases. The CDR3 sequence is 15 residues long. CDR3 region: CAISFWREDRDIQYF. CDR3 bases: TGTGCCATCAGTTTCTGGCGGGAGGACCGGGACATTCAGTACTTC.

This rearrangement joins TRBV24-1 to TRBJ2-2; tentative D call: TRBD1 (6 bases). Trimming stripped 1 base from V and 7 bases from J, with 9 bases between. The CDR3 is 14 amino acids. Germline V CDR1 and CDR2: KGHDR, SFDVKD. CDR3 in DNA: TGTGCCACCAGTGATTTCGGGGACATCGGGGAGCTGTTTTTT. Translation gives CATSDFGDIGELFF.

CDR3 bases: TGCGCCAGCAGCGATAGGCCCCTATCACAAATCCATACGCAGTATTTT. Translation gives CASSDRPLSQIHTQYF. J is TRBJ2-3 and V is TRBV5-1, with D uncertain. The V end was cut by 4 bases, the J end by 7 bases, with 22 bases between. CDR1 and CDR2 from the germline V gene are SGHRS and YFSETQ. The CDR3 is made up of 16 amino acids. Combining the CDR3 with reference TRBV5-1 and TRBJ2-3 gives the whole variable domain KAGVTQTPRYLIKTRGQQVTLSCSPISGHRSVSWYQQTPGQGLQFLFEYFSETQRNKGNFPGRFSGRQFSNSRSEMNVSTLELGDSALYLCASSDRPLSQIHTQYFGPGTRLTVL.